These 16 T cell receptor beta chains originate from one sample sequenced in a study of blood T cell repertoires in COVID-19. Here immunoSEQ multiplex PCR was the method, and the copy in TCRdb shows in-frame clones only, minus some. Among 220,000 or so clones listed, around 86% were seen once. The sequencing sample was made of peripheral blood. The source is a woman older than 75 with COVID-19, enrolled during active disease.

This clone was recorded a few times. The chain recombines TRBV9 with TRBJ1-2; D is unclear. CDR1 SGDLS and CDR2 YYNGEE come from the germline V gene. The CDR3 covers 12 residues. V was trimmed by 9 bases and J by 2 bases, leaving 11 bases between them. CDR3 in DNA: TGTGCCAATGCCGGCGGCAACTATGGCTACACCTTC. Its protein product is CANAGGNYGYTF.

The chain joins TRBV10-3 to TRBJ2-3, with TRBD2 matching 7 bases. Trimming cost V 6 bases and J 0 bases; bases outside gene matches: 0. Germline V gives CDR1 ENHRY, CDR2 SYGVKD. This CDR3 comprises 13 residues. CDR3 in amino acids: CAIRGGSTDTQYF. As DNA, the CDR3 is TGTGCCATCAGGGGGGGGAGCACAGATACGCAGTATTTT.

The chain carries TRBV30 and TRBJ1-1; 9 positions match TRBD1. From germline, CDR1 is GTSNPN and CDR2 SVGIG (reference sequence). V was clipped by 1 base and J by 1 base; unmatched bases: 1. The CDR3 loop spans 14 amino acids. This CDR3 reads CAWSGDRANTEAFF. In nucleotides, the CDR3 is TGTGCCTGGAGTGGGGACAGGGCGAACACTGAAGCTTTCTTT.

The rearrangement uses TRBV4-1 and TRBJ1-5; weak D call: TRBD1 (6 bases). V lost 2 bases and J 3 bases, leaving 11 bases between the germline ends. The germline CDR1 and CDR2 sequences are MGHRA and YSYEKL. The CDR3 spans 15 residues. The CDR3 loop is CASSQQGFDNQPQHF. CDR3 DNA sequence: TGCGCCAGCAGCCAACAGGGGTTTGACAATCAGCCCCAGCATTTT.

This sequence joins TRBV9 and TRBJ1-1, with D possibly being TRBD1 (6 bases). Germline CDR1 SGDLS, CDR2 YYNGEE. The V end was cut by 4 bases, the J end by 5 bases, with 18 bases between. CDR3 length: 15 residues. The CDR3 protein is CASSTSAGAGTEAFF. CDR3 sequence (DNA): TGTGCCAGCAGCACTAGCGCAGGGGCTGGGACTGAAGCTTTCTTT.

The chain employs TRBV5-4 and TRBJ2-5, with D uncertain. V lost 2 bases and J 7 bases, leaving 9 bases between the germline ends. Germline V gene lookup returns CDR1 SGHNT and CDR2 YYREEE (reference sequence). This CDR3 spans 12 amino acids. The CDR3 DNA reads as TGTGCCAGCAGCTTAAACCCAGGGACCCAGTACTTC. It encodes CASSLNPGTQYF.

This clone was found a few times. The chain joins TRBV12-3 or TRBV12-4 to TRBJ1-2; 8 nucleotides match TRBD1. The J segment lost 4 bases and the V segment lost 7 bases, leaving 5 bases of the junction unmatched. The CDR3 runs to 13 residues. The CDR3 loop is CASTDRGGYGYTF. In DNA form, the CDR3 reads TGTGCCAGCACCGACAGGGGAGGCTATGGCTACACCTTC.

This clone was recorded once. The chain carries TRBV18 and TRBJ1-3; perhaps TRBD1 as D (6 bases). Germline V gives CDR1 KGHSH, CDR2 LQKENI. V was cut by 2 bases and J by 4 bases, with 12 bases left in between. This CDR3 has 15 residues. Here the CDR3 DNA reads TGTGCCAGCTCACCAGCGGGGGGCGGCGGAAACACCATATATTTT. This codes for CASSPAGGGGNTIYF.

The chain has TRBV7-2 and TRBJ1-6, with 8 positions matching TRBD1. This CDR3 contains 15 residues. Germline V gene data show CDR1 as SGHTA and CDR2 as FQGNSA. J was trimmed by 5 bases and V by 5 bases; bases with no gene match: 5. The CDR3 reads CASSRQGINNSPLHF. CDR3 sequence (DNA): TGTGCCAGCAGCAGACAGGGGATAAATAATTCACCCCTCCACTTT.

This rearrangement joins TRBV5-4 to TRBJ1-1, with TRBD1 matching 7 bases. With V trimmed by 4 bases and J by 2 bases, 11 bases remained unmatched. The V gene's germline CDR1 is SGHNT and CDR2 YYREEE (reference sequence). CDR3 size: 16 residues. CDR3 protein: CASSVVGTATNTEAFF. In DNA, the CDR3 is TGTGCCAGCAGCGTAGTTGGGACAGCTACTAACACTGAAGCTTTCTTT.

This clone was seen a handful of times. The V call is TRBV7-9, the J call TRBJ1-2, with 9 nucleotides matching TRBD1. Trimming removed 3 bases from V and 6 bases from J; junction bases left unmatched: 5. The CDR3 is 14 amino acids. Germline loops: CDR1 SEHNR, CDR2 FQNEAQ (reference sequence). The CDR3 DNA reads TGTGCCAGCAGCTTCGCCGGGACAGGGAATGGCTACACCTTC. It codes for CASSFAGTGNGYTF.

This clone has more than one count but fewer than ten. The V and J genes are TRBV19 and TRBJ1-3; no clear D. V lost 7 bases and J 0 bases, leaving 13 bases between the germline ends. Germline loops: CDR1 LNHDA, CDR2 SQIVND (reference sequence). This CDR3 spans 15 amino acids. As DNA, the CDR3 is TGTGCCAGTACCGGAGGACGCCTCTCTGGAAACACCATATATTTT. This translates into CASTGGRLSGNTIYF.

The chain carries TRBV4-3 and TRBJ1-4; 8 bases are a match to TRBD1. Trimming at V came to 1 base and at J to 7 bases, leaving 5 bases not matched to a gene. The CDR3 consists of 15 residues. Germline lookup yields CDR1 LGHNA and CDR2 YSLEER. CDR3: CASSQVAGTGEKLFF. The CDR3 DNA sequence: TGCGCCAGCAGCCAAGTTGCCGGGACAGGTGAAAAACTGTTTTTT.

This chain links TRBV4-1 with TRBJ2-1; D may be TRBD2 (6 bases). The CDR3 has 15 amino acids. V gave up 1 base and J gave up 4 bases, with 11 bases separating them. CDR1 is MGHRA, CDR2 YSYEKL, per germline. CDR3 sequence reads: CASSQVAAQYNEQFF. CDR3 nucleotide sequence: TGCGCCAGCAGCCAAGTAGCGGCCCAATACAATGAGCAGTTCTTC.

CDR3 sequence (DNA): TGTGCCAGCCGGAGGCTGGGGAACTATGGCTACACCTTC. This translates into CASRRLGNYGYTF. V and J are TRBV6-5 and TRBJ1-2, with no clear D. The CDR3 covers 13 residues. From germline, CDR1 is MNHEY and CDR2 SVGAGI. V was shortened by 8 bases and J by 2 bases, with 12 bases between the two germline ends.

The chain carries TRBV2 and TRBJ2-1, with 10 bases that match TRBD2. V lost 1 base to trimming and J lost 5 bases; unmatched junction nucleotides: 8. Germline lookup yields CDR1 SNHLY and CDR2 FYNNEI. The CDR3 totals 17 residues. The chain's CDR3 is CASSEGLAGGRDNEQFF. The CDR3, as DNA: TGTGCCAGCAGTGAAGGGTTAGCGGGAGGAAGGGACAATGAGCAGTTCTTC.